This T cell receptor beta chain emerged from a study of blood T cell repertoires in COVID-19. About the study: Specimens from acute and convalescent COVID-19 originated in the United States, Italy and Spain. In each case, the material was cDNA or gDNA derived from T cells, B-cell-depleted T cells, or PBMCs.

This clone was found once. The germline gives CDR1 SGDLS, CDR2 YYNGEE. V was pared by 2 bases and J by 6 bases, with 11 bases of the junction left unmatched. The CDR3 consists of 18 residues. Sequencing was performed with immunoSEQ multiplex PCR; in TCRdb, only in-frame clones are kept and a portion is missing. The sample lists around 110,000 clones; 76% were seen once. Material: peripheral blood. This sequence originates from a man of 80 years or more with COVID-19, enrolled during active disease. V and J are TRBV9 and TRBJ2-1; the match to TRBD2 covers 13 bases. In DNA, the CDR3 is TGTGCCAGCAGCGTTGAAGGACTAGCGGGAGTGAGGGGCAATGAGCAGTTCTTC. This gives the protein CASSVEGLAGVRGNEQFF.